This T cell receptor beta chain was captured in a study of CD8 T cells in ankylosing spondylitis. TCRdb independently ran MiXCR on the 5' RACE reads; one entry per CDR3 protein. The sample holds some 140,000 distinct CDR3 sequences, roughly 8% seen once. This clonotype came up many times. CDR3 length equals 18 residues. J was trimmed by 5 bases and V by 5 bases; bases with no gene match: 19. Germline V gives CDR1 KGHDR, CDR2 SFDVKD. The receptor comes from a male donor with ankylosing spondylitis. Source material: synovial fluid, either unsorted or a sorted T cell fraction (not recorded which). The chain employs TRBV24-1 and TRBJ2-5; TRBD1 aligns across 7 bases. The CDR3 DNA sequence: TGTGCCACCAGTGGAGGCCCTTTACTAGACAGGGACCGGGAGACCCAGTACTTC. Translation gives CATSGGPLLDRDRETQYF.